This entry lists 22 T cell receptor beta chains sequenced from one sample in a study of breast tumors, draining lymph nodes, adjacent tissues (dated by TCRdb to about 2016). Lymph node samples were obtained from the axillary draining lymph nodes of breast cancer patients. Libraries came from multiplex PCR. The listed sequencing device is Illumina HiSeq 2000. TCRdb reworked the public reads: Q25 trimming with fastp, MiXCR clone assembly, productive beta chains retained. Each CDR3 protein gets just one entry, which takes the most common genes and DNA from the rows behind it. The sample contains over 200,000 distinct CDR3 sequences, about 30% of them found a single time. The ten largest clonotypes hold 1.3% to 1.5% of the sample. Sequencing input: axillary lymph node tissue. These receptors came from a female donor with breast cancer. Some clones in this sample may be carry-over from other donors' samples.

At least ten counts were recorded for this clonotype. The chain combines TRBV10-3 with TRBJ2-3; 7 nucleotides align to TRBD1. The CDR3 consists of 13 residues. V lost 4 bases to trimming and J lost 10 bases; unmatched junction nucleotides: 8. The germline CDR1 and CDR2 sequences are ENHRY and SYGVKD. CDR3 sequence reads: CAISGLGTAPQYF. For the CDR3, the DNA is TGTGCCATCAGTGGACTTGGGACAGCTCCGCAGTATTTT.

The V call is TRBV10-2, the J call TRBJ2-5; the match to TRBD1 covers 7 bases. This CDR3 comprises 14 residues. V lost 6 bases to trimming and J lost 8 bases; unmatched junction nucleotides: 12. Germline-derived CDR1 and CDR2 are WSHSY and SAAADI. The CDR3 coding sequence is TGCGCCAGCAGCGGGACAGCCGGTTCAGGAACCCAGTACTTC. It codes for CASSGTAGSGTQYF.

This clonotype has a count of ten or more. This sequence joins TRBV19 and TRBJ2-6; no firm D call. CDR3 length: 15 residues. The V gene lost 7 bases and the J gene lost 2 bases, with 12 bases spanning the gap. Per the germline V gene, CDR1 is LNHDA and CDR2 is SQIVND (reference sequence). CDR3 protein: CASIPNVPGANVLTF. In DNA form, the CDR3 reads TGTGCCAGTATACCGAACGTGCCTGGGGCCAACGTCCTGACTTTC.

At least ten counts were recorded for this clonotype. The V call is TRBV7-3, the J call TRBJ2-2, with a tentative D call TRBD2 (6 bases). V gave up 4 bases and J gave up 7 bases, with 16 bases separating them. Germline V gene sequence: CDR1 SGHTA, CDR2 FQGTGA. The CDR3 covers 15 residues. The CDR3 DNA reads as TGTGCCAGCAGCTCCCCCTCAGGGCGGGGCGGGGAGCTGTTTTTT. Translating gives CASSSPSGRGGELFF.

In DNA form, the CDR3 reads TGCGCCAGCAGCCAAGAGACAGGGAGTAATGAAAAACTGTTTTTT. This codes for CASSQETGSNEKLFF. This chain connects TRBV4-1 to TRBJ1-4, with TRBD1 matching 7 bases. This CDR3 has 15 amino acids. Germline CDR1 and CDR2: MGHRA and YSYEKL. With V trimmed by 0 bases and J by 4 bases, 2 bases remained unmatched.

The chain uses TRBV20-1 and TRBJ2-1; 9 nucleotides align to TRBD2. This CDR3 spans 14 amino acids. The J segment lost 8 bases and the V segment lost 8 bases, leaving 13 bases of the junction unmatched. The germline V gene encodes CDR1 DFQATT and CDR2 SNEGSKA (reference sequence). The CDR3 nucleotides read TGCAGTTTCCCCGAGGTTAGCGGGAGCGATGAGCAGTTCTTC. Its translation is CSFPEVSGSDEQFF.

This clonotype was found many times. The chain employs TRBV9 and TRBJ2-5; D is uncertain. Trimming stripped 0 bases from V and 3 bases from J, with 12 bases between. The CDR3 covers 15 residues. Germline V CDR1 and CDR2: SGDLS, YYNGEE. CDR3 in amino acids: CASSVGGRQEETQYF. CDR3 bases: TGTGCCAGCAGCGTAGGCGGACGTCAGGAAGAGACCCAGTACTTC.

Comment on this clonotype: A single base separates this from a much larger clone, so it may be a read error. Since the CDR3 does not end with the conserved phenylalanine or tryptophan, this likely comes from a read error. The rearrangement joins TRBV6-5 to TRBJ2-7, with TRBD1 matching 7 bases. Trimming took 7 bases from V and 1 from J; bases not matched to a gene: 10. This CDR3 has 15 amino acids. Germline V CDR1 and CDR2: MNHEY, SVGAGI. The CDR3 protein is CASKYRDSISYEQYY. The CDR3 DNA reads TGTGCCAGCAAATACCGGGACAGTATATCCTACGAGCAGTACTAC.

This clonotype was seen many times. This may be a read error, as it is one base from a much larger clone. V usage is TRBV20-1 and J usage is TRBJ2-5; maybe TRBD2 (5 bases). The germline V gene encodes CDR1 DFQATT and CDR2 SNEGSKA (reference sequence). This CDR3 comprises 12 residues. The CDR3 sequence is CSASSRWETPYF. The CDR3 DNA is TGCAGTGCTAGTAGTCGTTGGGAGACCCCGTACTTC.

This clonotype appeared many times. The chain employs TRBV19 and TRBJ2-2; D is possibly TRBD1 or TRBD2 (5 bases each). Trimming pared 4 bases from V and 5 bases from J, leaving 14 bases between. Per the germline V gene, CDR1 is LNHDA and CDR2 is SQIVND (reference sequence). The length of the CDR3 is 15 residues. CDR3 amino acids: CASSTGTQRTGELFF. The CDR3 DNA reads as TGTGCCAGTAGTACCGGGACCCAAAGAACCGGGGAGCTGTTTTTT.

This clonotype appeared a single time. This chain uses TRBV5-6 with TRBJ2-7; 7 positions match TRBD1. Per the germline V gene, CDR1 is SGHDT and CDR2 is YYEEEE. V trimming: 1 base; J trimming: 6 bases; junction bases outside the gene matches: 10. The length of the CDR3 is 15 residues. The CDR3 loop reads CASSLRGTWDSEQYF. The CDR3 nucleotides read TGTGCCAGCAGCTTGAGGGGAACCTGGGACAGCGAGCAGTACTTC.

This clonotype occurred many times. The rearrangement joins TRBV20-1 to TRBJ1-5, with D possibly being TRBD1 (5 bases). CDR3 length: 14 residues. V was pared by 6 bases and J by 6 bases, with 18 bases between. CDR1 and CDR2 (germline): DFQATT, SNEGSKA (reference sequence). The CDR3 coding sequence is TGCAGTGCCCGACCCCCAGGGTGGGTTCAGCCCCAGCATTTT. Translation: CSARPPGWVQPQHF.

In this sample, this clonotype turned up a few times. At one boundary the junction diverges from the germline segment, which might be a read error. This chain uses TRBV19 with TRBJ1-2; 9 bases are shared with TRBD1. The CDR3 runs to 14 residues. The germline CDR1 and CDR2 sequences are LNHDA and SQIVND (reference sequence). The CDR3 spells CASSMGQGLWGYAF. Here the CDR3 DNA reads TGCGCCAGTAGTATGGGACAGGGACTATGGGGCTACGCCTTC.

The CDR3 is CSALSGRAPNEQNNSPLHF. The CDR3 DNA is TGCAGTGCCCTTAGCGGGAGGGCCCCCAATGAGCAGAATAATTCACCCCTCCACTTT. The V and J genes are TRBV20-1 and TRBJ1-6; D not certain. There are 19 residues in the CDR3. The germline V and J ends were trimmed by 6 bases and 5 bases, with 29 bases remaining between them. Germline V gene sequence: CDR1 DFQATT, CDR2 SNEGSKA (reference sequence).

The chain combines TRBV9 with TRBJ1-2, with D perhaps TRBD1 (6 bases). The CDR3 is 14 residues long. The V gene lost 0 bases and the J gene lost 4 bases, with 10 bases spanning the gap. The germline V gene encodes CDR1 SGDLS and CDR2 YYNGEE. The CDR3 region is CASSVAGQSYGYTF. As DNA, the CDR3 is TGTGCCAGCAGCGTAGCCGGACAGTCCTATGGCTACACCTTC.

Ten or more counts support this clonotype. The rearrangement joins TRBV5-1 to TRBJ1-3, with 8 bases lining up with TRBD1. Germline CDR1 SGHRS, CDR2 YFSETQ. V dropped 4 bases and J dropped 2; count of bases not matched to a gene: 5. This CDR3 is 15 amino acids long. In DNA, the CDR3 is TGCGCCAGCAGCCCCTTGGACAGGGCTGGAAACACCATATATTTT. This encodes CASSPLDRAGNTIYF. Combining the CDR3 with reference TRBV5-1 and TRBJ1-3 gives the whole variable domain KAGVTQTPRYLIKTRGQQVTLSCSPISGHRSVSWYQQTPGQGLQFLFEYFSETQRNKGNFPGRFSGRQFSNSRSEMNVSTLELGDSALYLCASSPLDRAGNTIYFGEGSWLTVV.

This clonotype came up many times. A much larger clonotype is one base distant, so this may be a read error. The V and J genes are TRBV20-1 and TRBJ2-5; TRBD1 agrees at 9 bases. Germline lookup yields CDR1 DFQATT and CDR2 SNEGSKA (reference sequence). The CDR3 contains 12 residues. The CDR3 DNA is TGCAGTGGGGCGGGACAGGGAAAGACCCCGTACTTC. Amino acid sequence: CSGAGQGKTPYF.

The chain joins TRBV20-1 to TRBJ2-7; 13 bases are shared with TRBD2. Germline CDR1 DFQATT, CDR2 SNEGSKA (reference sequence). V lost 5 bases to trimming and J lost 9 bases; unmatched junction nucleotides: 4. There are 12 residues in the CDR3. As DNA, the CDR3 is TGCAGTGCTCGGACTAGCGGGGGCCGGCAGTACTTC. This sequence encodes CSARTSGGRQYF.

The V and J genes are TRBV7-2 and TRBJ2-5; TRBD2 is a possible D gene (7 bases). With 4 bases removed from V and 0 bases from J, the gap between germline ends came to 15 bases. Germline CDR1 is SGHTA and CDR2 is FQGNSA. This CDR3 region has 16 residues. The CDR3 DNA sequence: TGTGCCAGCAGCTCCTCTAGGGGGGGGTACCAAGAGACCCAGTACTTC. Translating gives CASSSSRGGYQETQYF.

This chain joins TRBV29-1 and TRBJ1-2; 7 bases line up with TRBD1. J gave up 4 bases and V 6 bases, and 11 bases lay outside the gene matches. CDR1 and CDR2 (germline): SQVTM, ANQGSEA. The CDR3 has 14 residues. The CDR3 here is CSVSDREAAYGYTF. The CDR3 DNA follows: TGCAGCGTCAGTGACAGGGAGGCCGCCTATGGCTACACCTTC. Complete variable domain (other parts from reference TRBV29-1 and TRBJ1-2): SAVISQKPSRDICQRGTSLTIQCQVDSQVTMMFWYRQQPGQSLTLIATANQGSEATYESGFVIDKFPISRPNLTFSTLTVSNMSPEDSSIYLCSVSDREAAYGYTFGSGTRLTVV.

This clonotype has a count of ten or more. The V and J genes are TRBV20-1 and TRBJ2-5, with a weak D call TRBD1 (6 bases). The CDR3 runs 12 residues. Germline V gives CDR1 DFQATT, CDR2 SNEGSKA (reference sequence). V was shortened by 7 bases and J by 2 bases, with 11 bases between the two germline ends. For the CDR3, the DNA is TGCAGTGTGGACAGACGACAAGAGACCCAGTACTTC. It encodes CSVDRRQETQYF.

The V gene is TRBV5-6, the J gene TRBJ2-5; 11 positions agree with TRBD2. V lost 4 bases and J lost 5; bases outside the gene matches: 7. CDR1 is SGHDT, CDR2 YYEEEE, per germline. This CDR3 contains 15 residues. This CDR3 reads CASSARLAGMETQYF. In DNA, the CDR3 is TGTGCCAGCAGCGCTCGACTAGCGGGAATGGAGACCCAGTACTTC.